The clone carrying this TCR beta chain was detected a few times. No antigen is known for it. The germline V gene has CDR1 SGHTS and CDR2 YDEGEE. The length of the CDR3 is 14 residues. The ends lost 3 bases at V and 3 bases at J; junction bases unmatched: 5. This entry is derived from a study of cytomegalovirus exposure and HLA in healthy donors. Study results and limitations: V- and J-gene trimming of TCR beta was linked (in a later analysis) to a missense DCLRE1C variant. Over 150 TCR beta chains were listed as cytomegalovirus-associated.

The study ran its PCR with 60 Vbeta and 13 Jbeta primers. The table came from immunoSEQ multiplex PCR; TCRdb's copy has only in-frame clones and leaves some out. Of roughly 150,000 clones listed, about 70% are singletons. The J gene is TRBJ1-1, the V gene TRBV5-8; 7 bases are a match to TRBD1. The TCR comes from a man aged 40-49 years in good health and CMV-seronegative. The specimen sequenced was PBMCs. The CDR3 protein is CASSSRQGHTEAFF. The CDR3 nucleotides are TGTGCCAGCAGCTCTAGACAGGGTCACACTGAAGCTTTCTTT.